The T cell receptor (beta chain) described here comes from a study of CD8+ T cells in alopecia areata. General study results and limits: Baseline CD8+ expansion's link to response remains uncertain, as there was one nonresponder.

Sequencing relied on a cDNA template that was reverse transcribed from extracted RNA. Some clones are missing from TCRdb's copy, which holds only in-frame ones; the method was immunoSEQ multiplex PCR. The sample shows some 200,000 clones, approximately 57% of them seen only once. Treatment in this sample: oral pan-JAK inhibitor, 5-10 mg twice daily. The study team obtained lesional scalp punch biopsies and peripheral blood from alopecia areata patients. For this clone: Antigen specificity is unknown. The sample contains more than one DNA sequence encoding this CDR3.

The sequence was obtained from a human donor with alopecia areata. The source was CD4+ T cells sorted from blood, collected at week 4, from a patient treated with tofacitinib.

The CDR3 DNA reads TGTGCCTGGAGTCTCAACGGGGGGCGAGGGGAGACCCAGTACTTC. Its protein is CAWSLNGGRGETQYF. The chain recombines TRBV30 with TRBJ2-5; TRBD2 is a possible D gene (7 bases). V was trimmed by 2 bases and J by 5 bases, leaving 18 bases between them. The CDR3 has 15 residues. Per the germline V gene, CDR1 is GTSNPN and CDR2 is SVGIG (reference sequence). Full variable domain (remainder filled in from reference TRBV30 and TRBJ2-5): SQTIHQWPATLVQPVGSPLSLECTVEGTSNPNLYWYRQAAGRGLQLLFYSVGIGQISSEVPQNLSASRPQDRQFILSSKKLLLSDSGFYLCAWSLNGGRGETQYFGPGTRLLVL.